This T cell receptor beta chain was profiled in a study of blood T cell repertoires in COVID-19. Study as a whole: T cells, B-cell-depleted T cells, or PBMCs provided the cDNA or gDNA that served as material.

Cohorts were determined from participant-reported clinical history. Donors in Cohort 3 who had recovered were those with two negative PCRs, healthcare professional clearance, or resolution of their symptoms. CDR3 length equals 14 residues. Looked up from germline, CDR1 is SGHRS and CDR2 is YFSETQ. Trimming stripped 4 bases from V and 4 bases from J, with 14 bases between. Authors' processing steps: For nucleated cells, counts were estimated from reference gene primer amplification. TCRdb's copy holds only in-frame clones and misses some; the assay was immunoSEQ multiplex PCR. V, J and clone size derive from that table, while D and trimming were established from the DNA sequence. The profile covers around 130,000 clones, with approximately 86% appearing a single time and roughly 2.2% taken by the ten largest.

The receptor's source is a woman between 50 and 59 years old who had recovered from COVID-19. Sample: PBMCs or T cells enriched from blood (not recorded which). V and J are TRBV5-1 and TRBJ1-2; no firm D call. CDR3 in amino acids: CASSPSRDSYGYTF. CDR3 coding DNA: TGCGCCAGCAGCCCGTCCCGGGATTCCTATGGCTACACCTTC.